This entry is about one T cell receptor beta chain. Its antigen is as yet unknown. Since the CDR3 does not end with the conserved phenylalanine or tryptophan, this likely comes from a read error. Unmatched junction bases numbered 3, after V lost 3 bases and J lost 0 bases. The V gene's germline CDR1 is KGHSH and CDR2 LQKENI. The CDR3 runs 15 residues. The data derive from a study of cytomegalovirus exposure and HLA in healthy donors. Study summary: Of all 360 or so donors who were genotyped, roughly 81% belonged to the Caucasian-associated ancestry cluster. Study observations and caveats: With DRB1 most and HLA-C fewest, TCR association rates differed between HLA loci in a later analysis. After further analysis at a later stage, around 17,000 TCR beta sequences were associated with HLA alleles at 0.05 false discovery rate.

The PCR had 60 Vbeta and 13 Jbeta primers. This table comes from immunoSEQ multiplex PCR, and its TCRdb copy is limited to in-frame clones, with some not included. The sample includes approximately 200,000 clones, 60% to 85% of them seen just once. V usage is TRBV18 and J usage is TRBJ2-3, with 7 bases aligning to TRBD1. Source material: PBMCs. This TCR came from a girl aged 5 to 17 in good health and CMV-seropositive. The CDR3 DNA is TGTGCCAGCTCACCGGGACAGCGTAGCACAGATACGCAGTATCTT. Translated, it gives CASSPGQRSTDTQYL.